Listed below are T cell receptor beta chains from one sample, sequenced in a study of blood T cell repertoires in COVID-19. The method was immunoSEQ multiplex PCR; TCRdb's version includes in-frame clones alone and lacks a portion of them. The table shows fewer than 500,000 clones, with 87% occurring only once. Input material: PBMCs or T cells enriched from blood (not recorded which). The source is a man under 40 who had recovered from COVID-19. The CDR3 runs from the conserved cysteine through the conserved F or W. The order of the fields is V gene, clone size, D gene, J gene, CDR3 protein, CDR3 DNA. D genes are given only for firm matches. A clone size is listed for some rows: how often the clone was seen (once, few, many), or a class if it is expanded.

v_call: TRBV5-4; clone_size: .; d_call: TRBD1; j_call: TRBJ1-2; cdr3_aa: CASRGQGAYGYTF; cdr3_nt: TGTGCCAGCCGGGGACAGGGTGCCTATGGCTACACCTTC
v_call: TRBV7-9; clone_size: once; d_call: .; j_call: TRBJ1-2; cdr3_aa: CASSLRVLYGYTF; cdr3_nt: TGTGCCAGCAGCCTCCGGGTCCTCTATGGCTACACCTTC
v_call: TRBV9; clone_size: few; d_call: .; j_call: TRBJ1-2; cdr3_aa: CASSVSPRDEYGYTF; cdr3_nt: TGTGCCAGCAGCGTTAGCCCCCGGGATGAGTATGGCTACACCTTC
v_call: TRBV18; clone_size: once; d_call: TRBD1; j_call: TRBJ2-5; cdr3_aa: CASSPVGQGVTQYF; cdr3_nt: TGTGCCAGCTCACCAGTCGGACAGGGTGTGACCCAGTACTTC
v_call: TRBV19; clone_size: .; d_call: TRBD1; j_call: TRBJ1-6; cdr3_aa: CASSRGGTGNSPLHF; cdr3_nt: TGTGCCAGTAGTAGAGGGGGCACGGGGAATTCACCCCTCCACTTT
v_call: TRBV7-3; clone_size: few; d_call: .; j_call: TRBJ1-6; cdr3_aa: CASSLIGSKDSPLHF; cdr3_nt: TGTGCCAGCAGCTTAATCGGGAGTAAGGATTCACCCCTCCACTTT
v_call: TRBV12-5; clone_size: .; d_call: TRBD1; j_call: TRBJ1-1; cdr3_aa: CASGRPTGIIEAFF; cdr3_nt: TGTGCTAGTGGTCGTCCGACAGGGATAATTGAAGCTTTCTTT
v_call: TRBV10-3; clone_size: .; d_call: TRBD2; j_call: TRBJ2-2; cdr3_aa: CATGLAGTTGELFF; cdr3_nt: TGTGCCACGGGACTAGCGGGGACCACCGGGGAGCTGTTTTTT
v_call: TRBV14; clone_size: .; d_call: .; j_call: TRBJ2-7; cdr3_aa: CASSQESTYYEQYF; cdr3_nt: TGTGCCAGCAGCCAAGAATCGACTTACTACGAGCAGTACTTC
v_call: TRBV19; clone_size: .; d_call: TRBD2; j_call: TRBJ2-3; cdr3_aa: CASRTSVNTDTQYF; cdr3_nt: TGTGCCAGCCGGACTAGCGTGAACACAGATACGCAGTATTTT
v_call: TRBV10-1; clone_size: .; d_call: .; j_call: TRBJ1-1; cdr3_aa: CASSSGTEAFF; cdr3_nt: TGCGCCAGCAGTTCGGGCACTGAAGCTTTCTTT
v_call: TRBV7-9; clone_size: .; d_call: TRBD2; j_call: TRBJ2-2; cdr3_aa: CASSPSGQNTGELFF; cdr3_nt: TGTGCCAGCAGCCCTAGCGGGCAGAACACCGGGGAGCTGTTTTTT
v_call: TRBV4-2; clone_size: .; d_call: TRBD2; j_call: TRBJ2-7; cdr3_aa: CASGTSGGYYEQYF; cdr3_nt: TGTGCCAGCGGGACTAGCGGGGGGTACTACGAGCAGTACTTC
v_call: TRBV6-5; clone_size: .; d_call: .; j_call: TRBJ1-3; cdr3_aa: CASSSRLNSGNTIYF; cdr3_nt: TGTGCCAGCAGTTCAAGACTGAACTCTGGAAACACCATATATTTT
v_call: TRBV2; clone_size: .; d_call: .; j_call: TRBJ1-2; cdr3_aa: CASSQTAYGYTF; cdr3_nt: TGTGCCAGCAGTCAGACTGCCTATGGCTACACCTTC
v_call: TRBV6-4; clone_size: .; d_call: TRBD2; j_call: TRBJ2-1; cdr3_aa: CASSEAGGLNEQFF; cdr3_nt: TGTGCCAGCAGTGAGGCGGGGGGGCTGAATGAGCAGTTCTTC
v_call: TRBV3-1/TRBV3-2; clone_size: .; d_call: TRBD2; j_call: TRBJ2-1; cdr3_aa: CASSRDYTNEQFF; cdr3_nt: TGTGCCAGCAGCCGGGACTATACAAATGAGCAGTTCTTC
v_call: TRBV11-3; clone_size: .; d_call: .; j_call: TRBJ2-3; cdr3_aa: CASSSTDTQYF; cdr3_nt: TGTGCCAGCAGCTCTACAGATACGCAGTATTTT
v_call: TRBV5-1; clone_size: .; d_call: .; j_call: TRBJ2-6; cdr3_aa: CASSLAAGNSGANVLTF; cdr3_nt: TGCGCCAGCAGCTTGGCGGCAGGAAACTCTGGGGCCAACGTCCTGACTTTC
v_call: TRBV27; clone_size: .; d_call: TRBD1; j_call: TRBJ1-5; cdr3_aa: CASIRGPRANQPQHF; cdr3_nt: TGTGCCAGCATAAGGGGGCCCAGGGCGAATCAGCCCCAGCATTTT
v_call: TRBV15; clone_size: .; d_call: .; j_call: TRBJ1-5; cdr3_aa: CATSSNEVPNQPQHF; cdr3_nt: TGTGCCACCAGCAGTAACGAGGTCCCCAATCAGCCCCAGCATTTT
v_call: TRBV19; clone_size: once; d_call: .; j_call: TRBJ1-1; cdr3_aa: CASSIPDRTEAFF; cdr3_nt: TGTGCCAGTAGTATCCCTGATCGGACAGAAGCTTTCTTT
v_call: TRBV6-1; clone_size: .; d_call: .; j_call: TRBJ1-5; cdr3_aa: CASSGGTAAPSNQPQHF; cdr3_nt: TGTGCCAGCAGTGGCGGGACTGCCGCGCCAAGCAATCAGCCCCAGCATTTT
v_call: TRBV2; clone_size: .; d_call: .; j_call: TRBJ1-5; cdr3_aa: CASRASSNQPQHF; cdr3_nt: TGTGCCAGCAGGGCCTCGAGCAATCAGCCCCAGCATTTT
v_call: TRBV5-1; clone_size: .; d_call: TRBD1; j_call: TRBJ1-1; cdr3_aa: CASSRGIGTANTEAFF; cdr3_nt: TGCGCCAGCAGCCGGGGAATAGGGACAGCGAACACTGAAGCTTTCTTT
v_call: TRBV4-1; clone_size: .; d_call: .; j_call: TRBJ1-1; cdr3_aa: CASSQMEAVQNTEAFF; cdr3_nt: TGCGCCAGCAGCCAAATGGAGGCGGTACAGAACACTGAAGCTTTCTTT
v_call: TRBV7-9; clone_size: .; d_call: .; j_call: TRBJ1-1; cdr3_aa: CASSTGGMNTEAFF; cdr3_nt: TGTGCCAGCAGCACGGGGGGAATGAACACTGAAGCTTTCTTT
v_call: TRBV29-1; clone_size: .; d_call: .; j_call: TRBJ1-5; cdr3_aa: CSVQGTNQPQHF; cdr3_nt: TGCAGCGTTCAGGGGACCAATCAGCCCCAGCATTTT
v_call: TRBV6-2/TRBV6-3; clone_size: .; d_call: .; j_call: TRBJ1-5; cdr3_aa: CASSYVLQPQHF; cdr3_nt: TGTGCCAGCAGTTACGTACTTCAGCCCCAGCATTTT
v_call: TRBV29-1; clone_size: once; d_call: .; j_call: TRBJ2-1; cdr3_aa: CSVEGGEGAYNEQFF; cdr3_nt: TGCAGCGTTGAAGGGGGTGAAGGGGCCTACAATGAGCAGTTCTTC
v_call: TRBV6-5; clone_size: many; d_call: .; j_call: TRBJ2-3; cdr3_aa: CASSSRHPRTDTQYF; cdr3_nt: TGTGCCAGCAGTTCGCGACACCCAAGGACAGATACGCAGTATTTT
v_call: TRBV7-9; clone_size: once; d_call: .; j_call: TRBJ2-5; cdr3_aa: CASSLRGAPETQYF; cdr3_nt: TGTGCCAGCAGCTTAAGAGGTGCCCCAGAGACCCAGTACTTC